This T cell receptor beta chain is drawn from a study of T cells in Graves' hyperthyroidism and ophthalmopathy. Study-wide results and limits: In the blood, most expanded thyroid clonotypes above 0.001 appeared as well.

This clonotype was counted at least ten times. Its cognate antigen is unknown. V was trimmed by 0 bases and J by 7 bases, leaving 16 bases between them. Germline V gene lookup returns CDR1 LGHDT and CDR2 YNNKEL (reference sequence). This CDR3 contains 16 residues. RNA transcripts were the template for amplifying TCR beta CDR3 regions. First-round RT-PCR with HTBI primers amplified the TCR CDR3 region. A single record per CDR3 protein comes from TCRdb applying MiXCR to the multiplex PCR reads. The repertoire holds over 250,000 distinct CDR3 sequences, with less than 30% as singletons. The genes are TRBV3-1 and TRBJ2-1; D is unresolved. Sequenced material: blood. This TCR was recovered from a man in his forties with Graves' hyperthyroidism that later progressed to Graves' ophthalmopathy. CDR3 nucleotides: TGTGCCAGCAGCCAAGATCGCAACCAATTAAGGAATGAGCAGTTCTTC. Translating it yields CASSQDRNQLRNEQFF.